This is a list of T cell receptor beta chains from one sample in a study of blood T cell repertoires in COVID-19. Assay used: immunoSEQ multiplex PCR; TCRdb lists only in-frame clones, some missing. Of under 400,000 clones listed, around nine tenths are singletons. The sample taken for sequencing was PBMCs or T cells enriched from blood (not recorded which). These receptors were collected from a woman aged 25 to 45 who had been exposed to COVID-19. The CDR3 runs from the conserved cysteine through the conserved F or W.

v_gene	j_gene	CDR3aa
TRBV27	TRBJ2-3	CASSPVFAGYTDTQYF
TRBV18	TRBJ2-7	CASSPPLGQDISYEQYF
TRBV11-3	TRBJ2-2	CASSPSRSITGELFF
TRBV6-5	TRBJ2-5	CASSPRGGTQYF
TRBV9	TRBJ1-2	CASSVSGTGSQLNYGYTF
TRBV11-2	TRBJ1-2	CASSLDPPGAGYGYTF
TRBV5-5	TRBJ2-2	CASSLEAPAGGYTGELFF
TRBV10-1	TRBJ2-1	CASGPRSNEQFF
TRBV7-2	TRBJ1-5	CASSLAPDRIRYQPQHF
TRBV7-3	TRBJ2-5	CASSLEGGSQETQYF
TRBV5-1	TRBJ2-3	CASSSTTSGGADTQYF
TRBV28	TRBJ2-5	CASSSPGLADQETQYF
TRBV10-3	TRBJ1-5	CAISRDSSNQPQHF
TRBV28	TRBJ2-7	CASSGRNSYEQYF
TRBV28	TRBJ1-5	CASSLTGVGGNQPQHF
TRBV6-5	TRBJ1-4	CASSSPSLPGKLFF
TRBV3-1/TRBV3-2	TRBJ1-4	CASSLSVDRNEKLFF
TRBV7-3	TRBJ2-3	CASSRGGTDTQYF
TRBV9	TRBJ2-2	CASRHSGLDGELFF
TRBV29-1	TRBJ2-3	CSVEAGLSTDTQYF
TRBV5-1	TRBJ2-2	CASSSTAGNTGELFF
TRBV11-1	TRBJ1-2	CASGGDYGYTF
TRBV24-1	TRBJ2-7	CATSDLPSGLSSYEQYF
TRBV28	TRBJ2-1	CASTSGYNEQFF
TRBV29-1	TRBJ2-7	CSVEVRGTGVWYEQYF
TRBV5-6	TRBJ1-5	CASSTRGYSNQPQHF
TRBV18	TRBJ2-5	CASSPRGSSQETQYF
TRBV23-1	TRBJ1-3	CASLFSGNTIYF
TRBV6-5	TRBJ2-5	CASRPSPQRQETQYF
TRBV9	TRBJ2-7	CASSAGAYEQYF
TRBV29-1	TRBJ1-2	CSGEGGYGYTF
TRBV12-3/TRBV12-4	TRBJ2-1	CASRRGPEQFF
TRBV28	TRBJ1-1	CASSNRGRNTEAFF
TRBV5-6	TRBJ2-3	CASSQIGQQSTDTQYF
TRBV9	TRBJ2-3	CASSVTGGSVWDTQYF
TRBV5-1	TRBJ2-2	CASSLFLANTGELFF
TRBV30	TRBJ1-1	CAWRGSGTEAFF
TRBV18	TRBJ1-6	CASSATGKNSPLHF
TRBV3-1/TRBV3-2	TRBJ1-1	CASSPAGAGTEAFF
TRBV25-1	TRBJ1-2	CASSEFGDNYGYTF
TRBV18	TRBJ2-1	CASSPPPGGDEQFF
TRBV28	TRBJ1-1	CASSLYLAYRTEAFF
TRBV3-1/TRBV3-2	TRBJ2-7	CASSQNSGSYEQYF
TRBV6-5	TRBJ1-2	CASRGDSQRGSYTF
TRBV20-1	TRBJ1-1	CSASPVNTEAFF
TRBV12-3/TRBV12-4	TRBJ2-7	CASSHRGRGEQYF
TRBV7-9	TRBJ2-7	CASSPARRGEQYF
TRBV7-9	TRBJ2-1	CASSLATSGRVGNEQFF
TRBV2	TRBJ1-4	CASSERAGNEKLFF
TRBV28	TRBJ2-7	CASSLWTSGVTYEQYF
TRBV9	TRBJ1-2	CASSVDFSLIYGYTF
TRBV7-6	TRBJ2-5	CASSSRPPRQETQYF
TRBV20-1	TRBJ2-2	CSASATGLATGELFF
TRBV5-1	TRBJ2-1	CASSPTVGVHNEQFF